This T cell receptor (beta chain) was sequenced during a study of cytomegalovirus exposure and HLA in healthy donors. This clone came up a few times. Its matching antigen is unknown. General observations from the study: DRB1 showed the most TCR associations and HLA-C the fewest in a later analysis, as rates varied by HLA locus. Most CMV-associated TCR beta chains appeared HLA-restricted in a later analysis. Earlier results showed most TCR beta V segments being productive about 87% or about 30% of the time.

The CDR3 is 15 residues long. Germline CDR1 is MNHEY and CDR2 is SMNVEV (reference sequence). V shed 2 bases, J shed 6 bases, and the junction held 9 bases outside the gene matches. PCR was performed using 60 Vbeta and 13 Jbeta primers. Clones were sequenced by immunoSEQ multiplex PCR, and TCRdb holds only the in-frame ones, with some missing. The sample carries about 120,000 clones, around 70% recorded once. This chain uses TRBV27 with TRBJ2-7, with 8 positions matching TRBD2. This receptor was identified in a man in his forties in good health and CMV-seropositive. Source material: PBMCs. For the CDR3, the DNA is TGTGCCAGCAGTTTAGGCCCTAGCGGGTCCACCGAGCAGTACTTC. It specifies CASSLGPSGSTEQYF.